This T cell receptor (beta chain) was captured in a study of T-cell memory formation after mild COVID-19. Study-level information: Clusters of TCRs were largely donor specific.

V trimming: 3 bases; J trimming: 6 bases; junction bases outside the gene matches: 13. This CDR3 region has 16 residues. Each CDR3 protein is one row after TCRdb ran MiXCR on the 5' RACE reads. The repertoire holds about 430,000 distinct CDR3 sequences, with more than 15% as singletons. This clonotype was detected only a few times. The source material was PBMCs or a T cell subset sorted from them (not recorded which). This chain uses TRBV12-3 or TRBV12-4 with TRBJ2-7; TRBD1 aligns across 8 bases. The sequence was collected from a man aged 18 to 35 who had mild COVID-19 (a few samples of this study predate the infection). Cell type and time point are not known. Here the CDR3 reads CASSLGRGLPLGEQYF. In DNA, the CDR3 is TGTGCCAGCAGTTTGGGCAGGGGGCTCCCCCTAGGCGAGCAGTACTTC.